This T cell receptor beta chain was found in a study of human T cells and chemical hapten exposure. As for the study in general: The study traced per-sample TCR yield variation mainly to small differences in pooled library volumes. Whole-study results and caveats: Expanded TCRs were compared with controls, and the expanded TCRs formed significantly more large CDR3 similarity clusters.

The time point denotes: patch test 1, 2 weeks after DPC sensitization. Treatment specified: therapeutic diphenylcyclopropenone sensitization with weekly scalp DPC. Each patch-test visit's blood sample preceded patch application. About this clonotype: Its antigen is undetermined.

TCRdb reprocessed the RACE reads via MiXCR and lists one record per CDR3 protein. The sample records around 77,000 distinct CDR3 sequences, around 9.8% being singletons. Germline-derived CDR1 and CDR2 are KGHSH and LQKENI. The CDR3 covers 13 residues. Between the trimmed V and J ends, which lost 8 bases and 7 bases, there was a span of 15 bases. The V and J genes are TRBV18 and TRBJ1-5, with D possibly matching TRBD1 (5 bases). This clonotype was sampled from a woman in her forties with alopecia areata. Some clones in this sample may be carry-over from other donors' samples. Here the sequenced sample was whole blood, taken in connection with sensitization to the hapten diphenylcyclopropenone (DPC). The CDR3 sequence: CASQQGAEQPQHF. The DNA of the CDR3 is TGTGCCAGCCAACAAGGGGCCGAACAGCCCCAGCATTTT.